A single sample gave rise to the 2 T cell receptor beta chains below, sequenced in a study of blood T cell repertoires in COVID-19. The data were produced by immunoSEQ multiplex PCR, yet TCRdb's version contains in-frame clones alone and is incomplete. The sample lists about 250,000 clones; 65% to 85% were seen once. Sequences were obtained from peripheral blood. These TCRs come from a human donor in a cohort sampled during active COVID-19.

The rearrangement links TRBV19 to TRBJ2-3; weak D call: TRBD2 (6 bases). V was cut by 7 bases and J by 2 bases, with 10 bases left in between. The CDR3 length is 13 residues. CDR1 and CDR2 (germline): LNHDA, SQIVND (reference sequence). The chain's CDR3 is CASMGGTTDTQYF. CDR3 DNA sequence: TGTGCCAGTATGGGGGGAACCACAGATACGCAGTATTTT.

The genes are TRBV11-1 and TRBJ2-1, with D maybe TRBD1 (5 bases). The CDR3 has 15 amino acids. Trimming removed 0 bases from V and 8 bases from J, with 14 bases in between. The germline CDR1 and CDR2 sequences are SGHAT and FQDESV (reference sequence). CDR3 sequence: CASSLAWQGVDEQFF. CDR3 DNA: TGTGCCAGCAGCTTAGCGTGGCAGGGTGTCGATGAGCAGTTCTTC.